A single sample gave rise to the 6 T cell receptor beta chains below, sequenced in a study of shared clonotypes between healthy human individuals. The table came from immunoSEQ multiplex PCR; TCRdb's copy has only in-frame clones and leaves some out. The sample carries some 1.5 million clones, about 98% recorded once. Sequencing was carried out using naive CD4+ T cells sorted from blood. Stated subset: CD45RA+ positively selected. Every receptor here comes from a man aged 25-40 years in good health.

The chain employs TRBV9 and TRBJ2-3; TRBD2 matches at 9 bases. This CDR3 has 16 residues. Germline loops: CDR1 SGDLS, CDR2 YYNGEE. The V and J ends lost 2 bases and 4 bases, in that order; junction bases with no gene match: 8. DNA of the CDR3: TGTGCCAGCAGCGTCGCCGGACTAGCGATTGCAGATACGCAGTATTTT. The encoded protein is CASSVAGLAIADTQYF. Combining the CDR3 with reference TRBV9 and TRBJ2-3 gives the whole variable domain DSGVTQTPKHLITATGQRVTLRCSPRSGDLSVYWYQQSLDQGLQFLIQYYNGEERAKGNILERFSAQQFPDLHSELNLSSLELGDSALYFCASSVAGLAIADTQYFGPGTRLTVL.

The table lists this clone with a count of one. The genes are TRBV19 and TRBJ1-4, with D unclear. Germline V gene lookup returns CDR1 LNHDA and CDR2 SQIVND (reference sequence). V lost 8 bases, J lost 3 bases, and 10 bases lay in between. There are 13 residues in the CDR3. The CDR3 DNA is TGTGCCAGTTCGGGAGAAGCTAATGAAAAACTGTTTTTT. Translating gives CASSGEANEKLFF. The variable domain in full, completed from reference TRBV19 and TRBJ1-4, reads DGGITQSPKYLFRKEGQNVTLSCEQNLNHDAMYWYRQDPGQGLRLIYYSQIVNDFQKGDIAEGYSVSREKKESFPLTVTSAQKNPTAFYLCASSGEANEKLFFGSGTQLSVL.

Written as DNA, the CDR3 is TGTGCCAGCAGCCGATACAGGGGGGCCTACGAGCAGTACTTC. Translated, it gives CASSRYRGAYEQYF. This chain links TRBV28 with TRBJ2-7; 8 nucleotides agree with TRBD1. Germline V gives CDR1 MDHEN, CDR2 SYDVKM. V shed 6 bases and J 2 bases; nucleotides not matched to a gene: 6. CDR3 length equals 14 residues.

The V call is TRBV5-1, the J call TRBJ1-1; no firm D call. CDR1 is SGHRS and CDR2 is YFSETQ in the germline V gene. V gave up 3 bases and J gave up 3 bases, with 9 bases separating them. This CDR3 comprises 13 residues. This chain's CDR3 is CASSSTWDTEAFF. The DNA for the CDR3 is TGCGCCAGCAGCTCGACCTGGGACACTGAAGCTTTCTTT.

V gene TRBV14 combines with J gene TRBJ2-7; D gene ambiguous. This CDR3 is built from 16 residues. Germline V gene lookup returns CDR1 SGHDN and CDR2 FVKESK. V was trimmed by 1 base and J by 6 bases, leaving 19 bases between them. Written as DNA, the CDR3 is TGTGCCAGCAGCCAAGTTATGCCCAGTCCTAAGACCGAGCAGTACTTC. Amino acids: CASSQVMPSPKTEQYF.

The genes are TRBV6-4 and TRBJ1-5, with D hard to call. The length of the CDR3 is 14 residues. V dropped 4 bases and J dropped 0 bases, with 7 bases sitting between them. In germline, CDR1 is MRHNA, CDR2 SNTAGT. The CDR3: CASSVEYSNQPQHF. The CDR3 nucleotides are TGTGCCAGCAGTGTTGAATATAGCAATCAGCCCCAGCATTTT.